By frequency in the sample, the clone carrying this T cell receptor (beta chain) is medium-sized. Its target is unknown. Per the original data handling: Differences in CDR3 between clinicopathological groups were drawn on to build a classifier intended to discriminate distant-metastatic papillary thyroid cancer patients. TCRdb called clones again from the PCR reads with MiXCR. These V and J calls are TCRdb output, not the study's own analysis. Of 20,000 to 30,000 clones in the sample, approximately 20% were seen once. All patients reached thyroid surgery having received no treatment beforehand. The CDR3 extends over 15 amino acids. V lost 3 bases, J lost 7 bases, and 18 bases lay in between. The data were obtained in a study of metastatic and nonmetastatic thyroid tumors. Turning to the study itself: Across peripheral blood and tumor or nodule tissue samples taken from malignant and benign thyroid patients, the repertoires were compared with one another.

Study results and limitations: When malignant thyroid tumors were compared with benign nodules, TCR beta diversity was reportedly significantly higher in the malignant tumors. This held in both blood and tumor samples.

The TCR originated in a female donor with papillary thyroid cancer or a benign thyroid nodule (not recorded which). Some clones in this sample may be carry-over from other donors' samples. Material: blood. The chain joins TRBV12-3 or TRBV12-4 to TRBJ1-2; maybe TRBD1 (6 bases). The CDR3 coding sequence is TGTGCCAGCAGTTTGAGCGCAGGGGCGGCGAGTGGCTACACCTTC. It specifies CASSLSAGAASGYTF.